These 8 T cell receptor beta chains share one sample of origin, sequenced in a study of shared clonotypes between healthy human individuals. Repertoires were generated with immunoSEQ multiplex PCR, while TCRdb's copy carries only in-frame clones and drops some. The sample consists of roughly 1,500,000 clones, approximately 98% of them appearing once. The sequenced sample consisted of naive CD4+ T cells sorted from blood. Specified subset: CD45RA+ positively selected. The receptor set was obtained from a man younger than 40 in good health.

V usage is TRBV5-8 and J usage is TRBJ2-7, with 8 nucleotides matching TRBD1. V lost 2 bases to trimming and J lost 3 bases; unmatched junction nucleotides: 4. CDR3 length: 14 amino acids. Germline lookup yields CDR1 SGHTS and CDR2 YDEGEE. The CDR3 here is CASSLRDRGYEQYF. The CDR3 DNA reads as TGTGCCAGCAGCTTACGAGACAGGGGCTACGAGCAGTACTTC. Filled out from reference TRBV5-8 and TRBJ2-7, the complete variable domain reads EAGVTQSPTHLIKTRGQQATLRCSPISGHTSVYWYQQALGLGLQFLLWYDEGEERNRGNFPPRFSGRQFPNYSSELNVNALELEDSALYLCASSLRDRGYEQYFGPGTRLTVT.

Concerning this clone itself: Other DNA sequences within the sample encode an identical CDR3. This sequence joins TRBV7-2 and TRBJ2-3; 7 positions match TRBD1. V was clipped by 5 bases and J by 1 base; unmatched bases: 3. Germline V gene lookup returns CDR1 SGHTA and CDR2 FQGNSA. The CDR3 consists of 14 residues. The CDR3 DNA is TGTGCCAGCAGCCTAGGACAGGGCACAGATACGCAGTATTTT. Protein sequence: CASSLGQGTDTQYF.

The rearrangement joins TRBV5-1 to TRBJ2-7, with TRBD1 matching 9 bases. V lost 2 bases and J lost 7; bases outside the gene matches: 10. CDR3 length: 15 residues. Looked up from germline, CDR1 is SGHRS and CDR2 is YFSETQ. CDR3 in DNA: TGCGCCAGCAGCTTACAGGGGGCGTCCGGGCGGGAGCAGTACTTC. This codes for CASSLQGASGREQYF. Supplemented by reference TRBV5-1 and TRBJ2-7, the full variable domain reads KAGVTQTPRYLIKTRGQQVTLSCSPISGHRSVSWYQQTPGQGLQFLFEYFSETQRNKGNFPGRFSGRQFSNSRSEMNVSTLELGDSALYLCASSLQGASGREQYFGPGTRLTVT.

The gene calls are TRBV28 and TRBJ2-1, with 7 bases fitting TRBD1. The V segment lost 6 bases and the J segment 0 bases; nucleotides outside the gene matches: 5. This CDR3 region has 15 residues. Germline assignment: CDR1 MDHEN and CDR2 SYDVKM. Here the CDR3 DNA reads TGTGCCAGCAGACCCCCAGGGGGCTCCTACAATGAGCAGTTCTTC. This translates into CASRPPGGSYNEQFF.

The chain employs TRBV19 and TRBJ1-4, with D tentatively TRBD1 (5 bases). The CDR3 runs to 16 residues. The V end lost 5 bases, the J end lost 2 bases, and 15 bases lay between the germline ends. Per the germline V gene, CDR1 is LNHDA and CDR2 is SQIVND (reference sequence). The CDR3 DNA is TGTGCCAGTAGTTCGGACACGTGGAGGACTAATGAAAAACTGTTTTTT. Translating it yields CASSSDTWRTNEKLFF.

The chain has TRBV19 and TRBJ1-1, with D unclear. CDR1 is LNHDA and CDR2 is SQIVND in the germline V gene (reference sequence). This CDR3 has 13 residues. Trimming shortened V by 6 bases and J by 6 bases, and 14 bases separated the two germline ends. The CDR3 sequence is CASRALPRAEAFF. In DNA form, the CDR3 reads TGTGCCAGTAGGGCCCTTCCCCGTGCTGAAGCTTTCTTT.

The chain couples TRBV29-1 to TRBJ1-1; possible D gene TRBD1, 5 bases. The germline V and J ends were trimmed by 7 bases and 0 bases, with 9 bases remaining between them. The CDR3 totals 12 residues. Germline loops: CDR1 SQVTM, CDR2 ANQGSEA. The CDR3 DNA reads as TGCAGCGGTGGGGGGATGAACACTGAAGCTTTCTTT. Its protein is CSGGGMNTEAFF. Based on the CDR3 plus reference TRBV29-1 and TRBJ1-1, the full variable domain is SAVISQKPSRDICQRGTSLTIQCQVDSQVTMMFWYRQQPGQSLTLIATANQGSEATYESGFVIDKFPISRPNLTFSTLTVSNMSPEDSSIYLCSGGGMNTEAFFGQGTRLTVV.

CDR3 DNA: TGCGCCAGCGCCCGGACGGACTCCTACGAGCAGTACTTC. The encoded protein is CASARTDSYEQYF. The chain uses TRBV10-1 and TRBJ2-7, with D uncertain. Trimming took off 8 bases at V and 0 bases at J, with 11 bases between the two ends. Germline V lookup: CDR1 WNHNN, CDR2 SYGVQD (reference sequence). There are 13 residues in the CDR3.